This note documents a single T cell receptor (beta chain) sequence. The antigen is unknown. This specimen comes from a study of beta chain features in type 1 diabetes. The overall study: All samples yielded roughly 100,000,000 examined sorted cells. Study-level findings and limits: Reduced insertions and increased deletions marked VDJ junctions in type 1 diabetes patients.

Germline V CDR1 and CDR2: SGHDT, YYEEEE. The CDR3 has 15 residues. Trimming removed 1 base at V and 2 bases at J, with 12 bases between. All of the isolated RNA was reverse transcribed, so expressed TCRB transcripts were sequenced. Using immunoSEQ multiplex PCR, the repertoire was profiled, and TCRdb retains in-frame clones only, with some absent. This table holds approximately 84,000 clones, roughly a third found once. Sequencing was performed on stem cell memory CD4+ T cells from blood. This sequence originates from a woman under 30 in good health. The chain joins TRBV5-6 to TRBJ1-1; D possibly corresponds to TRBD1 (5 bases). The CDR3 DNA reads TGTGCCAGCAGCTTGCTGGGGCAGACTAACACTGAAGCTTTCTTT. Translation gives CASSLLGQTNTEAFF.